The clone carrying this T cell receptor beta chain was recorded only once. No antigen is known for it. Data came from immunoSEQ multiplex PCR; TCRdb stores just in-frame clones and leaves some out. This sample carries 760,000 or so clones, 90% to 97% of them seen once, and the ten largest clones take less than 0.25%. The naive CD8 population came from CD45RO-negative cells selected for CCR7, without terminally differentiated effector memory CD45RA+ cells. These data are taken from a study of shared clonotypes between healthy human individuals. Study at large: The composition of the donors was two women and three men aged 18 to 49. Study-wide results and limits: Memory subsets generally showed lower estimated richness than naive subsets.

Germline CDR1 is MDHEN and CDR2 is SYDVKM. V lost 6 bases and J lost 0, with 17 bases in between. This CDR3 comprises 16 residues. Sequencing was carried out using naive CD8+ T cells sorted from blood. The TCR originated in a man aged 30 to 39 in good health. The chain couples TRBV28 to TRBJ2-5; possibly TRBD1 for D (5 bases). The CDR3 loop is CASSPGQDLYQETQYF. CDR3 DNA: TGTGCCAGCAGCCCTGGACAAGACTTGTACCAAGAGACCCAGTACTTC.